The rows below give T cell receptor beta chains drawn from one sample of a study of spatial heterogeneity in lung cancer. A single record per CDR3 protein comes from TCRdb applying MiXCR to the 5' RACE reads. The data contain roughly 82,000 distinct CDR3 sequences, around 12% of them singletons. The sample here was PBMCs, taken at surgery. These receptors were collected from a male donor with early-stage non-small cell lung cancer. The conserved cysteine and the conserved F or W are not part of the CDR3 here. Size values are once, few and many counts, or a class for expanded clones, and some rows have none.

TRBJ1-5 few TRBV7-2 ASSSDRFNQPQH
TRBJ1-5 few TRBV4-1 ASSPDRADQPQH
TRBJ1-2 NA TRBV6-5 ASRETGALYGYT
TRBJ2-3 few TRBV11-2 ASSLDGGPDTQY
TRBJ2-7 few TRBV5-1 ASSLRTGGGYEQY
TRBJ2-2 many TRBV20-1 SALNDRVGELF
TRBJ2-2 few TRBV5-1 ASRVLGLNTGELF
TRBJ2-2 few TRBV18 ASSPPASGRRSGELF
TRBJ1-1 few TRBV10-3 AISESVRNTEAF
TRBJ1-5 many TRBV6-6 ASSYGGSQPQH
TRBJ2-5 few TRBV20-1 SAFPGGSALRVETQY
TRBJ2-3 few TRBV3-1 ASSQEYYSSTDTQY
TRBJ1-2 few TRBV7-2 ASSLQTGIYGYT
TRBJ1-2 many TRBV5-1 ASSPDSYGYT
TRBJ1-3 NA TRBV7-2 ASSSKQGYTIY
TRBJ2-3 many TRBV20-1 SALGLAGGADTQY
TRBJ1-2 few TRBV5-1 ASGRDRVSDGYT
TRBJ2-1 medium-sized TRBV9 ASSVAFRGGGNEQF
TRBJ1-1 NA TRBV10-3 ATTGPGTANTEAF
TRBJ1-1 NA TRBV13 ASSSPRSGETEAF
TRBJ2-5 few TRBV5-6 ASSSRHWNGETQY
TRBJ2-7 few TRBV12-3/TRBV12-4 ASSPGLAGSSYEQY
TRBJ1-1 NA TRBV20-1 SARVFRGRGSTEAF
TRBJ2-7 NA TRBV19 ASSIAGPKEYEQY
TRBJ2-1 NA TRBV7-9 ASSLPGDSYNEQF
TRBJ2-5 few TRBV18 ASSLGTEETQY
TRBJ2-1 NA TRBV5-1 ASSLSRQGAEQF
TRBJ1-5 NA TRBV3-1 ASSQTGSNQPQH
TRBJ2-3 few TRBV7-2 ASSSRGGRAPDTQY
TRBJ2-1 few TRBV5-1 ASSFGLSGSPYNEQF
TRBJ1-2 many TRBV20-1 SASGNGYT
TRBJ2-3 many TRBV12-3/TRBV12-4 ASSGPEWWGTTDTQY
TRBJ2-7 NA TRBV5-5 ASSLVQGSYEQY
TRBJ1-1 many TRBV28 ASAALGEGAF
TRBJ2-1 few TRBV3-1 ASSQEITGGRPYNEQF
TRBJ2-7 few TRBV11-2 ASSPGRASIYEQY
TRBJ2-7 few TRBV3-1 ASSQGTGTYEQY
TRBJ1-1 few TRBV27 ASSYRAVNTEAF
TRBJ2-7 few TRBV3-1 ASSPTEVQGYEQY
TRBJ2-1 NA TRBV10-2 ARGTGQSLNEQF
TRBJ2-5 NA TRBV5-1 ASSWEGLRETQY
TRBJ1-3 NA TRBV7-9 ASSLVALSSGNTIY
TRBJ1-1 NA TRBV5-4 ASSLKGNVNTEAF
TRBJ1-4 many TRBV7-9 ASSSSLGEEKLF
TRBJ2-3 NA TRBV15 ATSRGTGATDTQY
TRBJ2-2 few TRBV24-1 ATARGTGELF
TRBJ2-5 few TRBV29-1 SVEAGRGSEGTQY
TRBJ2-1 few TRBV5-1 ASSLEGTGYNEQF
TRBJ2-5 NA TRBV29-1 SAVKTGGYQETQY
TRBJ1-5 few TRBV19 ASSITGTVNNQPQH
TRBJ2-5 NA TRBV5-5 ASSWALTGETQY
TRBJ2-7 NA TRBV29-1 SAQDITYEQY
TRBJ2-7 NA TRBV6-1 ASSERQISEQY
TRBJ1-4 NA TRBV24-1 ATSDLPGEATIRNEKLF
TRBJ2-1 NA TRBV23-1 ASSPRRTQLPNEQF
TRBJ1-3 few TRBV11-2 ATQTGYGNTIY
TRBJ2-3 few TRBV3-1 ASSGTGTDTQY
TRBJ2-2 many TRBV12-3/TRBV12-4 ASSFDRKTGELF
TRBJ1-5 few TRBV2 ASSPIPFDRNSNQPQH